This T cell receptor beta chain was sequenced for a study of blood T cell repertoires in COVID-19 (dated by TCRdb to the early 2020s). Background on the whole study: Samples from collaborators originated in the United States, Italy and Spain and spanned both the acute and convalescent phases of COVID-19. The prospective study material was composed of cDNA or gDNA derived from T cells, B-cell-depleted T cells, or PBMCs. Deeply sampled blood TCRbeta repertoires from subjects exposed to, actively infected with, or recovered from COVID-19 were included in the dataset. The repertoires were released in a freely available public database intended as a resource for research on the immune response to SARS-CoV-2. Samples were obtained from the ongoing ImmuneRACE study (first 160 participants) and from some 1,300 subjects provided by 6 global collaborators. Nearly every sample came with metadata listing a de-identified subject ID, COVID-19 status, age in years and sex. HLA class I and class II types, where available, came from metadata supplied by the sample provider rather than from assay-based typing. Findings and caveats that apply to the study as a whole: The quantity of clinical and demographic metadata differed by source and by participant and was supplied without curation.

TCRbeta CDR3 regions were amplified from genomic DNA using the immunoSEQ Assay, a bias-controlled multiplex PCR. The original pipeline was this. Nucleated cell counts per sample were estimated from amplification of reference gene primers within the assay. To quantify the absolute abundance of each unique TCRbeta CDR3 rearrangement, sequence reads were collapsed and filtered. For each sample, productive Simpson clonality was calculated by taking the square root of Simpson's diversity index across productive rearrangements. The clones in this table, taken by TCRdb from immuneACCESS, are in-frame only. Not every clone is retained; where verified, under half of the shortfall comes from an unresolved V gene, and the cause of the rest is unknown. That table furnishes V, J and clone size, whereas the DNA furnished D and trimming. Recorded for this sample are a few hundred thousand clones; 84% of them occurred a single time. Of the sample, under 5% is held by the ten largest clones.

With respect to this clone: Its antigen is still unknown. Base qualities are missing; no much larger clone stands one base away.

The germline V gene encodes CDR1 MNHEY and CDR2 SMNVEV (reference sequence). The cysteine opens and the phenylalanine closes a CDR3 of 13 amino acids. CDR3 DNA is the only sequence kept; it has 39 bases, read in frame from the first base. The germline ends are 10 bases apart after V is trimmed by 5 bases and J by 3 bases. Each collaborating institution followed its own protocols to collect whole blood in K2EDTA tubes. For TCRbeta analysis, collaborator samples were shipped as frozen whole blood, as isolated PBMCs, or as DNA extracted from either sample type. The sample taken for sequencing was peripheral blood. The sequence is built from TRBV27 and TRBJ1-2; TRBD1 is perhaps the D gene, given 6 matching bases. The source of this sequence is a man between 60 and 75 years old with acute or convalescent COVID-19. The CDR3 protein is CASSPQGHYGYTF. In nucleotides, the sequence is TGTGCCAGCAGTCCCCAGGGGCACTATGGCTACACCTTC.